These 29 T cell receptor beta chains originate from one sample sequenced in a study of Ad26.COV2.S vaccination and SARS-CoV-2 variants. Clones were sequenced by immunoSEQ multiplex PCR, and TCRdb holds only the in-frame ones, with some missing. Of 180,000 or so clones in the sample, approximately 90% are singletons; the top ten hold about 5.5%. The input for sequencing was peripheral blood, taken after recovery from COVID-19. Receptors originate from a human donor who had recovered from COVID-19.

V gene TRBV4-2 combines with J gene TRBJ1-5, with TRBD1 identical over 7 bases. V gave up 7 bases and J gave up 1 base; unmatched junction bases: 7. Per the germline V gene, CDR1 is LGHNA and CDR2 is YNFKEQ. This CDR3 has 15 residues. The DNA for the CDR3 is TGTGCCAGCAAATACGGGACAGAGAGCAATCAGCCCCAGCATTTT. Amino acids: CASKYGTESNQPQHF.

The chain recombines TRBV27 with TRBJ2-1; D is possibly TRBD2 (5 bases). Germline V gives CDR1 MNHEY, CDR2 SMNVEV (reference sequence). The V and J ends lost 5 bases and 15 bases respectively, with 14 bases between them. The CDR3 contains 11 residues. Here the CDR3 DNA reads TGTGCCAGCAGTCCCTCCGGGATCCTGTTCTTC. Amino acid sequence: CASSPSGILFF.

This chain links TRBV13 with TRBJ2-1, with 9 bases identical to TRBD1. Germline assignment: CDR1 PRHDT and CDR2 FYEKMQ (reference sequence). The trim removed 6 bases at V and 10 bases at J, leaving 10 bases unmatched. The CDR3 runs 14 residues. CDR3 sequence: CASSPGTGIREQFF. As DNA, the CDR3 is TGTGCCAGCAGTCCCGGGACAGGGATCCGGGAGCAGTTCTTC.

CDR3 sequence (DNA): TGTGCCAGCAGTTCCACAGGGAAATCACCCCTCCACTTT. Its translation is CASSSTGKSPLHF. The genes are TRBV28 and TRBJ1-6, with D perhaps TRBD1 (6 bases). The CDR3 is 13 amino acids. Germline lookup yields CDR1 MDHEN and CDR2 SYDVKM. V lost 4 bases and J 10 bases, leaving 11 bases between the germline ends.

The V gene is TRBV3-1 (or the pseudogene TRBV3-2), the J gene TRBJ1-5, with D perhaps TRBD1 (5 bases). This CDR3 contains 14 residues. Germline V CDR1 and CDR2: LGHDT, YNNKEL (reference sequence). Trimming removed 5 bases from V and 6 bases from J, with 14 bases in between. The chain's CDR3 is CASSGTRVGQPQHF. CDR3 in DNA: TGTGCCAGCAGCGGTACCAGGGTAGGTCAGCCCCAGCATTTT.

This chain uses TRBV27 with TRBJ2-7, with 7 nucleotides matching TRBD1. V shed 3 bases and J 1 base; nucleotides not matched to a gene: 6. Germline-derived CDR1 and CDR2 are MNHEY and SMNVEV (reference sequence). The CDR3 loop spans 15 amino acids. CDR3 in DNA: TGTGCCAGCAGTTTGACAGGGTCGTGGTCCTACGAGCAGTACTTC. Amino acid sequence: CASSLTGSWSYEQYF.

The rearrangement joins TRBV27 to TRBJ2-2, with a possible D match to TRBD2 (5 bases). V lost 4 bases, J lost 7 bases, and 16 bases lay in between. Germline assignment: CDR1 MNHEY and CDR2 SMNVEV (reference sequence). CDR3 length: 15 amino acids. CDR3 DNA: TGTGCCAGCAGTTCTCGGACTGGGCGGTTCGGGGAGCTGTTTTTT. Protein: CASSSRTGRFGELFF.

The CDR3 spells CASSLQLDRWGTEAFF. DNA for the CDR3: TGCGCCAGCAGCTTGCAACTAGACAGATGGGGCACTGAAGCTTTCTTT. This chain uses TRBV5-1 with TRBJ1-1, with D tentatively TRBD1 (5 bases). From germline, CDR1 is SGHRS and CDR2 YFSETQ. V gave up 1 base and J gave up 4 bases, with 17 bases separating them. The CDR3 has 16 residues.

This clone was observed a single time. The chain carries TRBV12-5 and TRBJ2-7, with no clear D. The CDR3 contains 13 residues. The germline V gene has CDR1 LGHNT and CDR2 FRNRAP. Trimming removed 1 base at V and 4 bases at J, with 8 bases between. The CDR3, as DNA: TGTGCTAGTGGTTTGGGTAGTGGGTACGAGCAGTACTTC. Amino acids: CASGLGSGYEQYF.

The chain links TRBV10-1 to TRBJ1-3, with a tentative D call TRBD1 (6 bases). There are 19 residues in the CDR3. Between the trimmed V and J ends, which lost 6 bases and 2 bases, there was a span of 26 bases. Germline-derived CDR1 and CDR2 are WNHNN and SYGVQD (reference sequence). CDR3 nucleotides: TGCGCCAGCAGCCAGGAAAGAGGACCCTACAGGGTGACTGGAAACACCATATATTTT. It is translated as CASSQERGPYRVTGNTIYF.

The chain is built from TRBV14 and TRBJ2-7, with D tentatively TRBD2 (5 bases). Per germline, CDR1 SGHDN and CDR2 FVKESK. V shed 0 bases and J shed 4 bases, with 16 bases lying between them. This CDR3 comprises 16 residues. The CDR3 sequence: CASSQDRADWAYEQYF. The CDR3 DNA reads TGTGCCAGCAGCCAAGATCGGGCGGACTGGGCTTACGAGCAGTACTTC.

The CDR3 DNA reads as TGTGCCAGCTCACCCGGGGCGAACACTGAAGCTTTCTTT. It is translated as CASSPGANTEAFF. The chain couples TRBV18 to TRBJ1-1; maybe TRBD1 (5 bases). The ends were cut back, 3 bases at V and 1 base at J, with 6 bases in the middle. Per germline, CDR1 KGHSH and CDR2 LQKENI. This CDR3 spans 13 amino acids.

V gene TRBV3-1 (or the pseudogene TRBV3-2) combines with J gene TRBJ2-2; no reliable D call. CDR3 size: 12 residues. V was pared by 5 bases and J by 6 bases, with 7 bases between. Germline V gives CDR1 LGHDT, CDR2 YNNKEL (reference sequence). CDR3 residues: CASSSPAGELFF. The CDR3 DNA reads as TGTGCCAGCAGCTCGCCGGCCGGGGAGCTGTTTTTT.

The V gene is TRBV7-2, the J gene TRBJ2-1; D might be TRBD2 (6 bases). The CDR3 spans 15 residues. Trimming pared 4 bases from V and 3 bases from J, leaving 13 bases between. Germline V gene lookup returns CDR1 SGHTA and CDR2 FQGNSA. The CDR3 loop is CASSSAGLFYNEQFF. CDR3 nucleotides: TGTGCCAGCAGCTCGGCGGGACTCTTCTACAATGAGCAGTTCTTC.

The V call is TRBV11-1, the J call TRBJ2-1; D possibly corresponds to TRBD2 (5 bases). Trimming left V 1 base short and J 4 bases short, with 14 bases between. The CDR3 contains 16 residues. CDR1 and CDR2 (germline): SGHAT, FQDESV (reference sequence). The CDR3 DNA reads TGTGCCAGCAGCTTAGGACGAGGGAACAAGTACAATGAGCAGTTCTTC. Protein: CASSLGRGNKYNEQFF.

The chain is built from TRBV30 and TRBJ1-2; perhaps TRBD1 as D (6 bases). Germline V CDR1 and CDR2: GTSNPN, SVGIG (reference sequence). The CDR3 spans 14 residues. With 0 bases removed from V and 2 bases from J, the gap between germline ends came to 10 bases. The CDR3 coding sequence is TGTGCCTGGAGTGTACAAGGGACAAACTATGGCTACACCTTC. Translated, it gives CAWSVQGTNYGYTF.

The CDR3, as DNA: TGCGCCAGCAGCCAAGGACCAGGCGTTGAAGCTTTCTTT. Encoded protein: CASSQGPGVEAFF. The chain carries TRBV4-1 and TRBJ1-1, with D uncertain. The V end lost 1 base, the J end lost 7 bases, and 10 bases lay between the germline ends. Germline CDR1 is MGHRA and CDR2 is YSYEKL. CDR3 size: 13 residues.

The chain uses TRBV6-1 and TRBJ2-7, with a tentative D call TRBD1 (5 bases). Trimming took 2 bases from V and 3 from J, leaving 8 bases between them. Looked up from germline, CDR1 is MNHNS and CDR2 is SASEGT. This CDR3 contains 13 residues. CDR3: CASSELDSYEQYF. CDR3 DNA sequence: TGTGCCAGCAGTGAATTAGACAGCTACGAGCAGTACTTC.

J is TRBJ1-2 and V is TRBV2; D gene uncertain. The CDR3 is made up of 15 amino acids. Trimming took 4 bases from V and 0 from J, leaving 12 bases between them. Per the germline V gene, CDR1 is SNHLY and CDR2 is FYNNEI. The CDR3 DNA follows: TGTGCCAGCAGTGTAGGATGGGAATCTAACTATGGCTACACCTTC. Translating it yields CASSVGWESNYGYTF.

The rearrangement joins TRBV19 to TRBJ2-1; D gene unclear. Trimming left V 3 bases short and J 2 bases short, with 14 bases between. The CDR3 loop spans 16 amino acids. CDR1 is LNHDA and CDR2 is SQIVND in the germline V gene (reference sequence). This CDR3 reads CASSMTLKTAYNEQFF. The CDR3 DNA sequence: TGTGCCAGTAGTATGACCTTGAAAACAGCCTACAATGAGCAGTTCTTC.

The rearrangement uses TRBV15 and TRBJ2-3; D may be TRBD2 (6 bases). Germline assignment: CDR1 LNHNV and CDR2 YYDKDF (reference sequence). V was clipped by 6 bases and J by 4 bases, with 14 bases between them. CDR3 length: 14 residues. The CDR3 DNA follows: TGTGCCACCAGTGGGGGGTCTGTGGCAGATACGCAGTATTTT. Translation gives CATSGGSVADTQYF.

The V call is TRBV19, the J call TRBJ2-7; 9 bases match TRBD1. Trimming took 5 bases from V and 3 from J; bases not matched to a gene: 5. Germline CDR1 and CDR2: LNHDA and SQIVND (reference sequence). CDR3 length: 14 amino acids. The CDR3 is CASSGGTGSYEQYF. The CDR3 coding sequence is TGTGCCAGTAGTGGGGGGACAGGGAGCTACGAGCAGTACTTC. Variable domain in full (rest from reference TRBV19 and TRBJ2-7): DGGITQSPKYLFRKEGQNVTLSCEQNLNHDAMYWYRQDPGQGLRLIYYSQIVNDFQKGDIAEGYSVSREKKESFPLTVTSAQKNPTAFYLCASSGGTGSYEQYFGPGTRLTVT.

The rearrangement uses TRBV9 and TRBJ1-2; 7 bases line up with TRBD1. In germline, CDR1 is SGDLS, CDR2 YYNGEE. The CDR3 is 13 residues long. V gave up 4 bases and J gave up 2 bases; unmatched junction bases: 2. The chain's CDR3 is CASSLGQNYGYTF. DNA for the CDR3: TGTGCCAGCAGCTTGGGACAGAACTATGGCTACACCTTC.

V is TRBV12-5 and J is TRBJ1-3, with a tentative D call TRBD1 (6 bases). This CDR3 region has 16 residues. V lost 6 bases and J lost 0, with 15 bases in between. Germline lookup yields CDR1 LGHNT and CDR2 FRNRAP. The CDR3 sequence is CASGLRVRGSGNTIYF. The DNA of the CDR3 is TGTGCTAGTGGCCTCCGGGTCAGGGGCTCTGGAAACACCATATATTTT.

The CDR3 region is CASARVPLSGNTIYF. In DNA, the CDR3 is TGTGCTAGTGCCCGGGTCCCCCTCTCTGGAAACACCATATATTTT. The rearrangement joins TRBV12-5 to TRBJ1-3; the D is unclear. V lost 7 bases and J 0 bases, leaving 13 bases between the germline ends. Germline loops: CDR1 LGHNT, CDR2 FRNRAP. This CDR3 contains 15 residues.

This rearrangement joins TRBV19 to TRBJ2-7; tentatively, D is TRBD2 (6 bases). The germline V and J ends were trimmed by 1 base and 5 bases, with 15 bases remaining between them. Germline CDR1 is LNHDA and CDR2 is SQIVND (reference sequence). The CDR3 covers 15 residues. In nucleotides, the CDR3 is TGTGCCAGTAGTATAGCTGGACAACGGGGGAACGAGCAGTACTTC. Its protein is CASSIAGQRGNEQYF.

The genes are TRBV6-5 and TRBJ2-1; TRBD2 agrees at 14 bases. CDR3 length: 15 residues. The J segment lost 7 bases and the V segment lost 5 bases, leaving 4 bases of the junction unmatched. Germline CDR1 reads MNHEY; CDR2 reads SVGAGI. CDR3 in DNA: TGTGCCAGCAGTCCGGGACTAGCGGGAGCTAATGAGCAGTTCTTC. Amino acid sequence: CASSPGLAGANEQFF.

The chain combines TRBV19 with TRBJ2-1; D call uncertain. Germline values: CDR1 LNHDA, CDR2 SQIVND (reference sequence). V dropped 7 bases and J dropped 2 bases, with 15 bases sitting between them. CDR3 length: 15 residues. The CDR3 DNA reads TGTGCCAGTACCAAGGGTTCTAACACCTACAATGAGCAGTTCTTC. Its protein product is CASTKGSNTYNEQFF.

The rearrangement links TRBV5-1 to TRBJ2-5; 14 bases align to TRBD2. There are 16 residues in the CDR3. The trim removed 3 bases at V and 1 base at J, leaving 2 bases unmatched. The germline V gene has CDR1 SGHRS and CDR2 YFSETQ. The CDR3 region has the DNA TGCGCCAGCAGCTGGGGACTAGCGGGGGTCCAAGAGACCCAGTACTTC. This translates into CASSWGLAGVQETQYF.